This is a list of T cell receptor beta chains from one sample in a study of human T cells and chemical hapten exposure. TCRdb recomputed calls from the RACE reads with MiXCR, one row per CDR3 protein. The sample carries 55,000 to 75,000 distinct CDR3 sequences, 6.5% to 8.5% recorded once. Sequencing used whole blood, obtained in connection with sensitization to the hapten diphenylcyclopropenone (DPC). These receptors originate from a woman in her twenties or thirties with alopecia areata. Some clones in this sample may be carry-over from other donors' samples. Each CDR3 is given with its conserved first and last residue. A D gene is named only where the DNA matches it firmly. Clone size is shown for a subset of rows, as once, few, many or a class of expanded clone.

D gene	V gene	clone size	J gene	CDR3 DNA	CDR3 protein
TRBD1	TRBV7-6	many	TRBJ2-3	TGTGCCAGCAGCCCGGACAGGGGACCAGATACGCAGTATTTT	CASSPDRGPDTQYF
.	TRBV5-1	few	TRBJ1-1	TGCGCCAGCAGCCGAGGGGACACGAACACTGAAGCTTTCTTT	CASSRGDTNTEAFF
.	TRBV24-1	many	TRBJ2-3	TGTGCCACCAGGGCCCCGACCACAGATACGCAGTATTTT	CATRAPTTDTQYF
.	TRBV12-3/TRBV12-4	many	TRBJ1-2	TGTGCCAGCAGTTCATTGCAAGGCTACACCTTC	CASSSLQGYTF
TRBD1	TRBV6-2/TRBV6-3	many	TRBJ1-5	TGTGCCAGCAGTTCCCCCCAATACAGGGGGCAGGTCGGTGGGAATCAGCCCCAGCATTTT	CASSSPQYRGQVGGNQPQHF
.	TRBV9	many	TRBJ1-4	TGTGCCAGCAGCGCAACTACAACTAATGAAAAACTGTTTTTT	CASSATTTNEKLFF
TRBD2	TRBV2	.	TRBJ2-5	TGTGCCAGCAGTGATCCGCGGGGGGTCTATGAGACCCAGTACTTC	CASSDPRGVYETQYF
TRBD2	TRBV11-2	few	TRBJ2-3	TGTGCCAGCAGCCCGAGACTAGCGGGAGAGGTGGATACGCAGTATTTT	CASSPRLAGEVDTQYF
TRBD1	TRBV30	few	TRBJ1-4	TGTGCCTGGAGTGGTGGACAGGGGGCAACTAATGAAAAACTGTTTTTT	CAWSGGQGATNEKLFF
TRBD1	TRBV6-2/TRBV6-3	.	TRBJ1-5	TGTGCCAGCAGGTACAGGGGGACGAACAATCAGCCCCAGCATTTT	CASRYRGTNNQPQHF
.	TRBV30	many	TRBJ2-7	TGTGCCTGGAGTGTACGATTGTCCGACTACGAGCAGTACTTC	CAWSVRLSDYEQYF
TRBD2	TRBV20-1	many	TRBJ2-3	TGCAGTGCTAGAGATTCCCTAGCGGCTCGGGATACGCAGTATTTT	CSARDSLAARDTQYF
.	TRBV7-8	few	TRBJ1-1	TGTGCCAGCAGCTTTGGACACAAGAACACTGAAGCTTTCTTT	CASSFGHKNTEAFF
.	TRBV7-6	few	TRBJ2-7	TGTGCCAGCAGCTCCGGGGCCTCCGAGCAGTACTTC	CASSSGASEQYF
.	TRBV7-3	many	TRBJ2-5	TGTGCCAGCAGCTTATTGGTCCAAGAGACCCAGTACTTC	CASSLLVQETQYF
.	TRBV9	.	TRBJ2-3	TGTGCCAGCAGCGTAGCTAGCACAGATACGCAGTATTTT	CASSVASTDTQYF
TRBD1	TRBV5-1	few	TRBJ1-1	TGCGCCAGCAGCTCGACAGGGGTCGGCACTGAAGCTTTCTTT	CASSSTGVGTEAFF
.	TRBV6-6	.	TRBJ1-1	TGTGCCAGCAGTTACGGCGCAGAGTCGGAAGCTTTCTTT	CASSYGAESEAFF
.	TRBV10-3	many	TRBJ1-3	TGTGCCATCTCAGACTCTGGAAACACCATATATTTT	CAISDSGNTIYF
.	TRBV6-5	few	TRBJ1-2	TGTGCCAGCGCCCTAGTACAGGGCTATGGCTACACCTTC	CASALVQGYGYTF
TRBD1	TRBV29-1	many	TRBJ1-2	TGCAGCGTTGATGGGACGGGAGGACAGGGGGACAACTATGGCTACACCTTC	CSVDGTGGQGDNYGYTF
.	TRBV29-1	many	TRBJ2-2	TGCAGCGTTGAAGCGGGATCAAGGACCGGGGAGCTGTTTTTT	CSVEAGSRTGELFF
.	TRBV13	.	TRBJ1-2	TGTGGTCCGGACTATGGCTACACCTTC	CGPDYGYTF
TRBD1	TRBV5-1	many	TRBJ1-3	TGCGCCAGCAGCCGGACAGGGACGGAATCTGGAAACACCATATATTTT	CASSRTGTESGNTIYF
.	TRBV7-2	many	TRBJ2-3	TGTGCCAGCAGCTTAGTACCCGCTCTTGCGTATTTT	CASSLVPALAYF
TRBD1	TRBV30	many	TRBJ1-4	TGTGCCTGGAGTCCGTCACAGGGGACGGGTGAAAAACTGTTTTTT	CAWSPSQGTGEKLFF
.	TRBV12-5	many	TRBJ2-5	TGTGCTAGTGGGTATCAGGGGTGGCAAGAGACCCAGTACTTC	CASGYQGWQETQYF
.	TRBV11-2	many	TRBJ1-1	TGTGCCAGCAGCCCAAACCTATTACGAAACACTGAAGCTTTCTTT	CASSPNLLRNTEAFF
TRBD2	TRBV6-1	many	TRBJ2-1	TGTGCCAGCAGTGGGAATAGCGGGGCTCTCAATGAGCAGTTCTTC	CASSGNSGALNEQFF
.	TRBV6-5	many	TRBJ2-5	TGTGCCAGCAGTCGACCCCATCAAGAGACCCAGTACTTC	CASSRPHQETQYF
TRBD1	TRBV19	.	TRBJ2-1	TGTGCCAGTAGCATGAAAGACAGGGGCGATGAGCAGTTCTTC	CASSMKDRGDEQFF
TRBD2	TRBV20-1	few	TRBJ2-7	TGCAGTGCGAGAGACAGCGGGAAGGGCGAGCAGTACTTC	CSARDSGKGEQYF
.	TRBV7-9	many	TRBJ2-7	TGTGCCAGCAGCCACAGGAGGGACCACAGCTCCTACGAGCAGTACTTC	CASSHRRDHSSYEQYF
TRBD1	TRBV5-1	many	TRBJ2-5	TGCGCCAGCAGCTCGACCGGTTCGGGACAGGGGTACGGAACCCAGTACTTC	CASSSTGSGQGYGTQYF
.	TRBV6-1	few	TRBJ1-5	TGTGCCAGCAGAGGTACAGGAAGCAATCAGCCCCAGCATTTT	CASRGTGSNQPQHF
.	TRBV19	many	TRBJ1-2	TGTGCCAGTAAGATGGGGGGCAGCTTCAACTATGGCTACACCTTC	CASKMGGSFNYGYTF
.	TRBV20-1	many	TRBJ2-7	TGCAGTGCTAGGCGGAGTAGCCTCGAGCAGTACTTC	CSARRSSLEQYF
.	TRBV28	.	TRBJ1-5	TGTGCCAGCAGTCCGGAATCAAATCAGCCCCAGCATTTT	CASSPESNQPQHF
.	TRBV7-9	many	TRBJ1-3	TGTGCCACCCCGTTCGGCCAGATCTCTGGAAACACCATATATTTT	CATPFGQISGNTIYF
TRBD1	TRBV2	many	TRBJ1-5	TGTGCCAGCAGTGTAACCGGGACAGGGACTGCGGAGCCCCAGCATTTT	CASSVTGTGTAEPQHF
.	TRBV5-1	many	TRBJ1-6	TGCGCCAGCAGCCCGGCCGCACAATCTACTCCCTATAATTCACCCCTCCACTTT	CASSPAAQSTPYNSPLHF
TRBD1	TRBV9	many	TRBJ1-1	TGTGCCAGCAGTCCGACAGGGAGGGAGAACACTGAAGCTTTCTTT	CASSPTGRENTEAFF
TRBD1	TRBV7-8	many	TRBJ1-6	TGTGCCAGCAGCTGGCCCCCTGGACAGGGGGCGAGTTCACCCCTCCACTTT	CASSWPPGQGASSPLHF
.	TRBV25-1	many	TRBJ2-3	TGTGCCAGCAGTGACCCCATTGGCAGACAGGCGCAGTATTTT	CASSDPIGRQAQYF
.	TRBV20-1	many	TRBJ2-5	TGCAGTGCCAAGCAACGCCTGTCCCACGCATCCCAAGAGACCCAGTACTTC	CSAKQRLSHASQETQYF
TRBD1	TRBV5-1	.	TRBJ2-5	TGCGCCAGCAGCTGGACAGGGCAAGAGACCCAGTACTTC	CASSWTGQETQYF
.	TRBV3-1	many	TRBJ2-1	TGTGCCAGCAGCCAACAGGGGACTTATAATGAGCAGTTCTTC	CASSQQGTYNEQFF
TRBD1	TRBV6-6	many	TRBJ2-7	TGTGCCAGCACCCTGGGGACAGGGGGTTACGAGCAGTACTTC	CASTLGTGGYEQYF
TRBD2	TRBV2	many	TRBJ2-3	TGTGCCAGCAGTGAGCGATTAGCGGGAGAGTACTCTAGCACAGATACGCAGTATTTT	CASSERLAGEYSSTDTQYF
.	TRBV3-1	.	TRBJ1-3	TGTGCCAGCAGCCAAGTTGAAGACACCATATATTTT	CASSQVEDTIYF
.	TRBV12-3/TRBV12-4	many	TRBJ1-2	TGTGCCAGCAGTGTCCGGGACATAATTAACTATGGCTACACCTTC	CASSVRDIINYGYTF
.	TRBV4-1	few	TRBJ1-4	TGCGCCAGCAGCCAAAGGGGAAACCCATCAACTAATGAAAAACTGTTTTTT	CASSQRGNPSTNEKLFF
TRBD2	TRBV18	many	TRBJ2-5	TGTGCCAGCTCACCCGGGACTAGCAGGCTCCGGGGGGAGACCCAGTACTTC	CASSPGTSRLRGETQYF
.	TRBV14	many	TRBJ1-3	TGTGCCAGCAGCCATCGGGGGGCCTCTGGAAACACCATATATTTT	CASSHRGASGNTIYF
TRBD1	TRBV7-2	many	TRBJ2-7	TGTGCCAGCAGCTCAGGGGGATCACCAAAGTACGAGCAGTACTTC	CASSSGGSPKYEQYF
.	TRBV3-1	.	TRBJ1-1	TGTGCCAGCAGCCAAACAGGTTCGAACACTGAAGCTTTCTTT	CASSQTGSNTEAFF
.	TRBV10-3	many	TRBJ2-3	TGTGCCATCACCAGGGAAGGTGGAAATACGCAGTATTTT	CAITREGGNTQYF
.	TRBV29-1	many	TRBJ1-1	TGCAGCGTTGATGGTGGGGAAAGGGCAGTGAACACTGAAGCTTTCTTT	CSVDGGERAVNTEAFF
.	TRBV7-9	.	TRBJ1-1	TGTGCCAGCAGCTGGACAGTGAACACTGAAGCTTTCTTT	CASSWTVNTEAFF
.	TRBV29-1	many	TRBJ1-1	TGCAGCGTCGCCCCGGGGGTAGGAACTGAAGCTTTCTTT	CSVAPGVGTEAFF